Listed below are T cell receptor beta chains from one sample, sequenced in a study of blood T cell repertoires in COVID-19. Assay used: immunoSEQ multiplex PCR; TCRdb lists only in-frame clones, some missing. There are over 300,000 clones in the sample; nearly 90% occur only once, and roughly 6.8% lies in the top ten. The sample comprised peripheral blood. The receptor source for this set is a man aged 18 to 29 with active or convalescent COVID-19. Both conserved end residues are part of each CDR3. D genes are given only for firm matches. Part of the rows lack a size; the others show once, few, many or a class for expanded clones.

J gene: TRBJ2-2; V gene: TRBV7-3; D gene: TRBD2; CDR3 length: 16; clone size: NA; CDR3 protein: CASSFIRGGNTGELFF; CDR3 DNA: TGTGCCAGCAGCTTCATCCGGGGGGGAAACACCGGGGAGCTGTTTTTT
J gene: TRBJ2-7; V gene: TRBV4-1; D gene: NA; CDR3 length: 15; clone size: NA; CDR3 protein: CASSRSNGGYYEQYF; CDR3 DNA: TGCGCCAGCAGCCGGAGCAACGGCGGGTACTACGAGCAGTACTTC
J gene: TRBJ1-2; V gene: TRBV4-2; D gene: NA; CDR3 length: 15; clone size: NA; CDR3 protein: CASSQGGGSRYGYTF; CDR3 DNA: TGTGCCAGCAGCCAAGGGGGGGGCAGTCGCTATGGCTACACCTTC
J gene: TRBJ2-1; V gene: TRBV2; D gene: NA; CDR3 length: 14; clone size: NA; CDR3 protein: CAILPSPSYNEQFF; CDR3 DNA: TGTGCCATCCTTCCTTCTCCGTCCTACAATGAGCAGTTCTTC
J gene: TRBJ2-1; V gene: TRBV19; D gene: TRBD2; CDR3 length: 15; clone size: NA; CDR3 protein: CASSIFTGGPNEQFF; CDR3 DNA: TGTGCCAGTAGTATATTTACGGGAGGGCCTAATGAGCAGTTCTTC
J gene: TRBJ1-1; V gene: TRBV21-1; D gene: NA; CDR3 length: 17; clone size: NA; CDR3 protein: CASSRGAPGLNYTEAFF; CDR3 DNA: TGTGCCAGCAGCAGGGGCGCCCCGGGACTGAACTACACTGAAGCTTTCTTT
J gene: TRBJ1-2; V gene: TRBV7-2; D gene: NA; CDR3 length: 14; clone size: NA; CDR3 protein: CASSLQSTNYGYTF; CDR3 DNA: TGTGCCAGCAGCCTACAGAGTACTAACTATGGCTACACCTTC
J gene: TRBJ1-1; V gene: TRBV7-2; D gene: NA; CDR3 length: 14; clone size: NA; CDR3 protein: CASSRYRPNTEAFF; CDR3 DNA: TGTGCCAGCAGCCGGTACAGGCCGAACACTGAAGCTTTCTTT
J gene: TRBJ2-4; V gene: TRBV7-8; D gene: NA; CDR3 length: 14; clone size: NA; CDR3 protein: CASSLDGGQNIQYF; CDR3 DNA: TGTGCCAGCAGCTTAGACGGGGGTCAAAACATTCAGTACTTC
J gene: TRBJ2-7; V gene: TRBV5-6; D gene: TRBD2; CDR3 length: 13; clone size: NA; CDR3 protein: CASSFGRPYEQYF; CDR3 DNA: TGTGCCAGCAGCTTCGGGAGGCCCTACGAGCAGTACTTC
J gene: TRBJ2-1; V gene: TRBV7-6; D gene: TRBD1; CDR3 length: 16; clone size: NA; CDR3 protein: CASSRKEDRAYNEQFF; CDR3 DNA: TGTGCCAGCAGCCGCAAGGAGGACAGGGCTTACAATGAGCAGTTCTTC
J gene: TRBJ1-2; V gene: TRBV29-1; D gene: TRBD1; CDR3 length: 15; clone size: NA; CDR3 protein: CSVELDSDRARGYTF; CDR3 DNA: TGCAGCGTTGAACTCGATTCCGACAGGGCCCGGGGCTACACCTTC
J gene: TRBJ1-2; V gene: TRBV28; D gene: NA; CDR3 length: 10; clone size: NA; CDR3 protein: CASSSGTRNF; CDR3 DNA: TGTGCCAGCAGTTCAGGGACACGCAACTTC
J gene: TRBJ2-7; V gene: TRBV9; D gene: NA; CDR3 length: 14; clone size: NA; CDR3 protein: CASSVDGGSYEQYF; CDR3 DNA: TGTGCCAGCAGCGTAGATGGAGGCTCCTACGAGCAGTACTTC
J gene: TRBJ2-7; V gene: TRBV6-2/TRBV6-3; D gene: TRBD1; CDR3 length: 14; clone size: NA; CDR3 protein: CASSRRTGFGEQYF; CDR3 DNA: TGTGCCAGCAGCAGGAGGACAGGGTTTGGGGAGCAGTACTTC
J gene: TRBJ2-5; V gene: TRBV30; D gene: NA; CDR3 length: 17; clone size: once; CDR3 protein: CAWSVPPDRPTQETQYF; CDR3 DNA: TGTGCCTGGAGTGTACCCCCCGACAGGCCGACCCAAGAGACCCAGTACTTC
J gene: TRBJ2-7; V gene: TRBV11-2; D gene: NA; CDR3 length: 13; clone size: NA; CDR3 protein: CASSPPTIYEQYF; CDR3 DNA: TGTGCCAGCAGCCCCCCGACAATATACGAGCAGTACTTC
J gene: TRBJ1-5; V gene: TRBV24-1; D gene: NA; CDR3 length: 14; clone size: few; CDR3 protein: CATSEGHNNQPQHF; CDR3 DNA: TGTGCCACCAGTGAGGGACACAATAATCAGCCCCAGCATTTT
J gene: TRBJ2-3; V gene: TRBV7-9; D gene: NA; CDR3 length: 12; clone size: NA; CDR3 protein: CASSSTADTQYF; CDR3 DNA: TGTGCCAGCAGCTCCACCGCGGATACGCAGTATTTT
J gene: TRBJ2-1; V gene: TRBV10-3; D gene: TRBD2; CDR3 length: 12; clone size: NA; CDR3 protein: CAIGRGMDEQFF; CDR3 DNA: TGTGCCATCGGGAGGGGTATGGATGAGCAGTTCTTC
J gene: TRBJ1-5; V gene: TRBV6-2/TRBV6-3; D gene: NA; CDR3 length: 15; clone size: NA; CDR3 protein: CASSYSGSGNQPQHF; CDR3 DNA: TGTGCCAGCAGTTACTCCGGCAGCGGCAATCAGCCCCAGCATTTT
J gene: TRBJ2-1; V gene: TRBV19; D gene: TRBD2; CDR3 length: 16; clone size: NA; CDR3 protein: CATLPGLAGGYNEQFF; CDR3 DNA: TGTGCCACCCTACCCGGACTAGCGGGAGGCTACAATGAGCAGTTCTTC
J gene: TRBJ2-7; V gene: TRBV9; D gene: TRBD2; CDR3 length: 15; clone size: many; CDR3 protein: CASSTHGLAEYEQYF; CDR3 DNA: TGTGCCAGCAGCACCCATGGACTAGCGGAATACGAGCAGTACTTC
J gene: TRBJ1-2; V gene: TRBV2; D gene: NA; CDR3 length: 13; clone size: NA; CDR3 protein: CASQMEAVYGYTF; CDR3 DNA: TGTGCCAGCCAAATGGAGGCAGTCTATGGCTACACCTTC
J gene: TRBJ1-1; V gene: TRBV28; D gene: NA; CDR3 length: 13; clone size: NA; CDR3 protein: CASSLGRRTEAFF; CDR3 DNA: TGTGCCAGCAGTTTAGGGAGGCGGACTGAAGCTTTCTTT
J gene: TRBJ2-3; V gene: TRBV5-5; D gene: TRBD2; CDR3 length: 18; clone size: NA; CDR3 protein: CASSLEPLAGGLRDTQYF; CDR3 DNA: TGTGCCAGCAGCTTGGAACCTCTGGCGGGGGGGCTGAGAGATACGCAGTATTTT
J gene: TRBJ2-7; V gene: TRBV7-9; D gene: NA; CDR3 length: 15; clone size: NA; CDR3 protein: CASSPESTSSYEQYF; CDR3 DNA: TGTGCCAGCAGCCCCGAATCAACAAGCTCCTACGAGCAGTACTTC
J gene: TRBJ2-1; V gene: TRBV7-3; D gene: TRBD2; CDR3 length: 16; clone size: NA; CDR3 protein: CASSLSGRDSYNEQFF; CDR3 DNA: TGTGCCAGCAGCCTTAGCGGGAGGGACTCCTACAATGAGCAGTTCTTC
J gene: TRBJ2-5; V gene: TRBV4-2; D gene: TRBD2; CDR3 length: 15; clone size: NA; CDR3 protein: CASSQDSGGGETQYF; CDR3 DNA: TGTGCCAGCAGCCAAGATAGTGGGGGGGGAGAGACCCAGTACTTC
J gene: TRBJ2-2; V gene: TRBV12-5; D gene: TRBD1; CDR3 length: 17; clone size: NA; CDR3 protein: CASGLGGTGSNTGELFF; CDR3 DNA: TGTGCTAGTGGTTTGGGAGGGACAGGGTCGAACACCGGGGAGCTGTTTTTT
J gene: TRBJ2-7; V gene: TRBV9; D gene: NA; CDR3 length: 14; clone size: few; CDR3 protein: CASSAIGGGGEQYF; CDR3 DNA: TGTGCCAGCAGCGCCATTGGGGGCGGGGGCGAGCAGTACTTC
J gene: TRBJ1-1; V gene: TRBV6-5; D gene: NA; CDR3 length: 15; clone size: NA; CDR3 protein: CASSYIGGEYTEAFF; CDR3 DNA: TGTGCCAGCAGTTACATCGGGGGGGAATACACTGAAGCTTTCTTT
J gene: TRBJ1-2; V gene: TRBV9; D gene: NA; CDR3 length: 11; clone size: NA; CDR3 protein: CASSADRTYTF; CDR3 DNA: TGTGCCAGCAGCGCGGACAGAACCTACACCTTC
J gene: TRBJ2-1; V gene: TRBV6-5; D gene: NA; CDR3 length: 14; clone size: few; CDR3 protein: CASSRWTGNNEQFF; CDR3 DNA: TGTGCCAGCAGCCGATGGACTGGGAACAATGAGCAGTTCTTC
J gene: TRBJ1-2; V gene: TRBV6-5; D gene: TRBD1; CDR3 length: 14; clone size: NA; CDR3 protein: CASNRQGGRDGYTF; CDR3 DNA: TGTGCCAGCAATCGACAGGGGGGAAGGGATGGCTACACCTTC
J gene: TRBJ1-2; V gene: TRBV28; D gene: NA; CDR3 length: 15; clone size: NA; CDR3 protein: CASSFTRQVMGGYTF; CDR3 DNA: TGTGCCAGCAGTTTCACGCGACAGGTCATGGGTGGCTACACCTTC
J gene: TRBJ2-2; V gene: TRBV24-1; D gene: TRBD1; CDR3 length: 16; clone size: NA; CDR3 protein: CATSDIATGTTGELFF; CDR3 DNA: TGTGCCACCAGTGATATAGCGACAGGGACGACCGGGGAGCTGTTTTTT
J gene: TRBJ1-1; V gene: TRBV7-9; D gene: NA; CDR3 length: 12; clone size: NA; CDR3 protein: CASSLATLGTFF; CDR3 DNA: TGTGCCAGCAGCTTAGCGACCCTCGGGACTTTCTTT
J gene: TRBJ2-3; V gene: TRBV7-7; D gene: NA; CDR3 length: 14; clone size: NA; CDR3 protein: CASSLGSGADTQYF; CDR3 DNA: TGTGCTAGCAGCTTAGGGTCGGGGGCAGATACGCAGTATTTT
J gene: TRBJ1-5; V gene: TRBV27; D gene: NA; CDR3 length: 14; clone size: NA; CDR3 protein: CASSPRDYNQPQHF; CDR3 DNA: TGTGCCAGCAGCCCCCGCGACTACAATCAGCCCCAGCATTTT
J gene: TRBJ2-2; V gene: TRBV4-1; D gene: NA; CDR3 length: 16; clone size: NA; CDR3 protein: CASSQGGGPGTGELFF; CDR3 DNA: TGCGCCAGCAGCCAGGGAGGGGGGCCGGGCACCGGGGAGCTGTTTTTT
J gene: TRBJ1-6; V gene: TRBV6-1; D gene: NA; CDR3 length: 16; clone size: NA; CDR3 protein: CASSERWRGTNSPLHF; CDR3 DNA: TGTGCCAGCAGTGAACGGTGGAGAGGAACCAATTCACCCCTCCACTTT
J gene: TRBJ2-1; V gene: TRBV7-3; D gene: NA; CDR3 length: 13; clone size: NA; CDR3 protein: CASSIDREDEQFF; CDR3 DNA: TGTGCCAGCAGCATCGACAGGGAGGATGAGCAGTTCTTC
J gene: TRBJ2-3; V gene: TRBV24-1; D gene: TRBD2; CDR3 length: 18; clone size: NA; CDR3 protein: CATSDPTGTSPSTDTQYF; CDR3 DNA: TGTGCCACCAGTGATCCAACTGGGACTAGCCCTAGCACAGATACGCAGTATTTT
J gene: TRBJ2-3; V gene: TRBV5-5; D gene: TRBD1; CDR3 length: 15; clone size: NA; CDR3 protein: CASIPWDRSTDTQYF; CDR3 DNA: TGTGCCAGCATCCCTTGGGACAGATCCACAGATACGCAGTATTTT
J gene: TRBJ2-1; V gene: TRBV7-2; D gene: NA; CDR3 length: 14; clone size: NA; CDR3 protein: CASSFTPERNEQFF; CDR3 DNA: TGTGCCAGCAGCTTCACCCCTGAGCGAAATGAGCAGTTCTTC
J gene: TRBJ1-2; V gene: TRBV27; D gene: NA; CDR3 length: 16; clone size: NA; CDR3 protein: CASSQTFSGNNYGYTF; CDR3 DNA: TGTGCCAGCAGTCAAACTTTCTCAGGGAATAACTATGGCTACACCTTC
J gene: TRBJ1-6; V gene: TRBV27; D gene: NA; CDR3 length: 15; clone size: NA; CDR3 protein: CASTMAGVHNSPLHF; CDR3 DNA: TGTGCCAGCACTATGGCAGGGGTGCATAATTCACCCCTCCACTTT
J gene: TRBJ2-1; V gene: TRBV7-2; D gene: TRBD1; CDR3 length: 12; clone size: NA; CDR3 protein: CASSLDRGMQFF; CDR3 DNA: TGTGCCAGCAGCTTGGACAGGGGAATGCAGTTCTTC
J gene: TRBJ1-3; V gene: TRBV4-3; D gene: NA; CDR3 length: 17; clone size: NA; CDR3 protein: CASSQRFGGNTGNTIYF; CDR3 DNA: TGCGCCAGCAGCCAAAGGTTTGGAGGGAACACTGGAAACACCATATATTTT